Each of the 12 T cell receptor beta chains below was sequenced from the same sample in a study of PD-L1 blockade in urothelial cancer. Only in-frame clones appear in the TCRdb table, and some are missing; sequencing was by immunoSEQ multiplex PCR. The sample lists under 100,000 clones; more than 75% were seen once. The sequences come from PBMCs, collected around atezolizumab (anti-PD-L1) treatment. The origin of the receptors is a man between 65 and 80 years old with urothelial cancer.

Only one count was recorded for this clone. The chain joins TRBV6-5 to TRBJ2-7, with D maybe TRBD2 (6 bases). The CDR3 runs to 14 residues. V lost 6 bases to trimming and J lost 0 bases, with 12 bases between them. The germline gives CDR1 MNHEY, CDR2 SVGAGI. The CDR3 protein is CASRTASDSYEQYF. In DNA form, the CDR3 reads TGTGCCAGCAGGACAGCTAGCGACTCCTACGAGCAGTACTTC.

CDR3 sequence: CASSLAPQGSYEQYF. CDR3 nucleotide sequence: TGTGCCAGCAGCTTGGCTCCCCAGGGGTCCTACGAGCAGTACTTC. This chain joins TRBV5-8 and TRBJ2-7; tentative D call: TRBD1 (6 bases). CDR3 length: 15 amino acids. Between the trimmed V and J ends, which lost 0 bases and 1 base, there was a span of 11 bases. CDR1 SGHTS and CDR2 YDEGEE come from the germline V gene.

The chain combines TRBV13 with TRBJ1-2; 8 nucleotides match TRBD1. The germline V gene has CDR1 PRHDT and CDR2 FYEKMQ (reference sequence). The CDR3 extends over 17 amino acids. J was trimmed by 4 bases and V by 1 base; bases with no gene match: 11. CDR3 protein: CASSLVFPGQEFYGYTF. CDR3 nucleotide sequence: TGTGCCAGCAGCTTAGTCTTCCCGGGACAGGAGTTCTATGGCTACACCTTC.

The chain combines TRBV11-2 with TRBJ2-7; 10 bases align to TRBD2. In germline, CDR1 is SGHAT, CDR2 FQNNGV. Trimming cost V 3 bases and J 7 bases; bases outside gene matches: 9. The CDR3 is 15 amino acids. CDR3 sequence reads: CASSFGAGGPGEQYF. CDR3 coding DNA: TGTGCCAGCAGCTTCGGAGCGGGAGGGCCGGGGGAGCAGTACTTC.

The V gene is TRBV12-2, the J gene TRBJ1-1. TRBV12-2 is given as a pseudogene. The CDR3 runs 15 residues. The CDR3 sequence is CASRLARLLNTEAFF. CDR3 nucleotides: TGTGCAAGTCGCTTAGCGCGGCTGTTGAACACTGAAGCTTTCTTT.

The genes are TRBV11-3 and TRBJ2-1; 8 bases agree with TRBD2. The ends lost 6 bases at V and 9 bases at J; junction bases unmatched: 10. CDR3 length: 14 amino acids. Germline loops: CDR1 SGHNT, CDR2 YENEEA. The CDR3 bases are TGTGCCAGCAGACAGAGCGGGAGTGCAGCTGAGCAGTTCTTC. Its translation is CASRQSGSAAEQFF.

This chain links TRBV6-6 with TRBJ1-5; 10 bases fit TRBD1. Germline V gene lookup returns CDR1 MNHNY and CDR2 SVGAGI (reference sequence). V trimming: 4 bases; J trimming: 4 bases; junction bases outside the gene matches: 7. The CDR3 covers 16 residues. The CDR3 DNA reads as TGTGCCAGCAGTTTCGCGGGACAGGGGTGGAATCAGCCCCAGCATTTT. Its translation: CASSFAGQGWNQPQHF.

The chain carries TRBV2 and TRBJ2-3, with TRBD2 identical over 14 bases. Germline V gene sequence: CDR1 SNHLY, CDR2 FYNNEI. CDR3 length: 16 residues. J lost 5 bases, V lost 6 bases, and 7 bases had no gene match. The CDR3 bases are TGTGCCAGCAGGCCGGGACTAGCGGGGGCGATAGATACGCAGTATTTT. This encodes CASRPGLAGAIDTQYF.

This chain uses TRBV11-3 with TRBJ2-5, with 7 bases fitting TRBD1. The junction had 0 bases not matched to a gene; V was cut back by 1 base and J by 4 bases. Germline CDR1 reads SGHNT; CDR2 reads YENEEA. CDR3 length: 13 residues. The CDR3, as DNA: TGTGCCAGCAGCTTAGGGACAGGAGAGACCCAGTACTTC. Amino acids: CASSLGTGETQYF.

In its sample, this clone was seen a few times. The chain employs TRBV5-4 and TRBJ2-1, with 8 bases aligning to TRBD2. There are 15 residues in the CDR3. The J segment lost 9 bases and the V segment lost 5 bases, leaving 13 bases of the junction unmatched. Germline V gives CDR1 SGHNT, CDR2 YYREEE (reference sequence). CDR3 nucleotides: TGTGCCAGCAGGCTTGAAGCGGGAGCGGAGGCTGAGCAGTTCTTC. Its translation is CASRLEAGAEAEQFF.

The chain carries TRBV30 and TRBJ2-1, with 7 bases aligning to TRBD2. The germline V gene encodes CDR1 GTSNPN and CDR2 SVGIG (reference sequence). Trimming at V came to 2 bases and at J to 4 bases, leaving 5 bases not matched to a gene. The CDR3 is 14 residues long. CDR3 nucleotide sequence: TGTGCCTGGAGTTCCACTAGCGAGTACAATGAGCAGTTCTTC. It codes for CAWSSTSEYNEQFF.

Remarks on this clone: Sequence at one end of the junction differs from germline and may be a read error. This chain uses TRBV7-3 with TRBJ2-3; 11 nucleotides align to TRBD2. Germline V gene lookup returns CDR1 SGHTA and CDR2 FQGTGA. This CDR3 is 13 amino acids long. CDR3 bases: TGTGCCAGCAGGGAAACTAGCGGGGGCCCACAAACCTTT. It translates to CASRETSGGPQTF. The full variable domain, with the rest looked up from reference TRBV7-3 and TRBJ2-3, is GAGVSQTPSNKVTEKGKYVELRCDPISGHTALYWYRQSLGQGPEFLIYFQGTGAADDSGLPNDRFFAVRPEGSVSTLKIQRTERGDSAVYLCASRETSGGPQTFGPGTRLTVL.